The rows below give T cell receptor beta chains drawn from one sample of a study of stem cell transplantation in POMP-related autoinflammatory disease. Assay: immunoSEQ multiplex PCR; the TCRdb copy retains only in-frame clones and omits some. The sample has thousands of clones; about 89% are singletons. The starting material was CD8+ T cells from PBMCs, obtained before stem cell transplantation. These receptors all stem from a human donor with POMP-related autoinflammation and immune dysregulation (PRAID). Each CDR3 is given with its conserved first and last residue. D genes are given only for firm matches. Only part of the rows carry a size: once, few, many, or a class if the clone is expanded.

v_gene: TRBV4-1; j_gene: TRBJ1-2; abundance: -; d_gene: TRBD1; CDR3aa: CASSQDSQGAGYTF; CDR3nt: TGCGCCAGCAGCCAAGACTCACAGGGGGCTGGCTACACCTTC
v_gene: TRBV9; j_gene: TRBJ2-5; abundance: once; d_gene: TRBD2; CDR3aa: CASSFSGSGGYQETQYF; CDR3nt: TGTGCCAGCAGCTTTAGCGGAAGCGGGGGGTACCAAGAGACCCAGTACTTC
v_gene: TRBV4-1; j_gene: TRBJ2-1; abundance: -; d_gene: -; CDR3aa: CASSVQGHNEQFF; CDR3nt: TGCGCCAGCAGCGTACAGGGCCACAATGAGCAGTTCTTC
v_gene: TRBV28; j_gene: TRBJ2-7; abundance: -; d_gene: TRBD1; CDR3aa: CASQGQDSYEQYF; CDR3nt: TGTGCCAGCCAGGGACAGGATTCCTACGAGCAGTACTTC
v_gene: TRBV15; j_gene: TRBJ2-1; abundance: -; d_gene: TRBD1; CDR3aa: CATSSDVGGTGGNEQFF; CDR3nt: TGTGCCACCAGCAGTGATGTTGGTGGGACAGGGGGAAATGAGCAGTTCTTC
v_gene: TRBV5-8; j_gene: TRBJ2-7; abundance: -; d_gene: -; CDR3aa: CASSLVAGGSYEQYF; CDR3nt: TGTGCCAGCAGCTTGGTGGCAGGGGGGAGCTACGAGCAGTACTTC
v_gene: TRBV2; j_gene: TRBJ2-3; abundance: -; d_gene: -; CDR3aa: CAITSSSSHDTQYF; CDR3nt: TGTGCCATCACATCTAGCAGCTCCCACGATACGCAGTATTTT
v_gene: TRBV27; j_gene: TRBJ1-2; abundance: few; d_gene: TRBD1; CDR3aa: CATGTGQGYTF; CDR3nt: TGTGCCACCGGGACAGGTCAAGGCTACACCTTC
v_gene: TRBV19; j_gene: TRBJ2-7; abundance: -; d_gene: TRBD2; CDR3aa: CASSPAGGAFPEQYF; CDR3nt: TGTGCCAGTAGTCCGGCGGGAGGGGCCTTCCCCGAGCAGTACTTC
v_gene: TRBV5-1; j_gene: TRBJ1-3; abundance: once; d_gene: TRBD1; CDR3aa: CASRTGQGANTIYF; CDR3nt: TGCGCCAGCAGAACGGGACAGGGGGCAAACACCATATATTTT
v_gene: TRBV4-2; j_gene: TRBJ2-7; abundance: -; d_gene: -; CDR3aa: CASSQEDGRTYEQYF; CDR3nt: TGTGCCAGCAGCCAAGAAGATGGCAGGACCTACGAGCAGTACTTC
v_gene: TRBV7-9; j_gene: TRBJ2-3; abundance: -; d_gene: TRBD2; CDR3aa: CASSLGTSNLDTQYF; CDR3nt: TGTGCCAGCAGCCTCGGGACTAGCAACCTGGATACGCAGTATTTT
v_gene: TRBV9; j_gene: TRBJ2-1; abundance: -; d_gene: -; CDR3aa: CASSVGDSLHNEQFF; CDR3nt: TGTGCCAGCAGCGTAGGGGATAGCCTACACAATGAGCAGTTCTTC
v_gene: TRBV6-1; j_gene: TRBJ1-1; abundance: -; d_gene: TRBD1; CDR3aa: CASSDLAGGTEAFF; CDR3nt: TGTGCCAGCAGTGACCTGGCAGGGGGCACTGAAGCTTTCTTT
v_gene: TRBV6-5; j_gene: TRBJ2-7; abundance: -; d_gene: -; CDR3aa: CATSWGAKSYEQYF; CDR3nt: TGTGCCACCTCGTGGGGGGCTAAGTCCTACGAGCAGTACTTC
v_gene: TRBV13; j_gene: TRBJ1-2; abundance: -; d_gene: -; CDR3aa: CASSPRTRSEVGYTF; CDR3nt: TGTGCCAGCAGCCCAAGGACACGATCCGAGGTCGGCTACACCTTC
v_gene: TRBV10-2; j_gene: TRBJ1-5; abundance: -; d_gene: TRBD1; CDR3aa: CASSVDRTLNQPQHF; CDR3nt: TGCGCCAGCAGTGTGGACAGGACCCTCAATCAGCCCCAGCATTTT
v_gene: TRBV5-5; j_gene: TRBJ1-4; abundance: -; d_gene: -; CDR3aa: CASSLGQNSNEKLFF; CDR3nt: TGTGCCAGCAGCTTAGGACAGAACTCTAATGAAAAACTGTTTTTT
v_gene: TRBV2; j_gene: TRBJ2-5; abundance: -; d_gene: TRBD1; CDR3aa: CASTKTGTETQYF; CDR3nt: TGTGCCAGCACCAAGACAGGGACGGAGACCCAGTACTTC
v_gene: TRBV19; j_gene: TRBJ1-1; abundance: -; d_gene: -; CDR3aa: CASGVWGLEAFF; CDR3nt: TGTGCCAGTGGCGTTTGGGGTCTAGAAGCTTTCTTT
v_gene: TRBV13; j_gene: TRBJ1-2; abundance: -; d_gene: -; CDR3aa: CASSFLTGGNGYTF; CDR3nt: TGTGCCAGCAGCTTCTTAACCGGGGGCAATGGCTACACCTTC
v_gene: TRBV10-1; j_gene: TRBJ2-1; abundance: -; d_gene: -; CDR3aa: CASSDPLAPNEQFF; CDR3nt: TGCGCCAGCAGTGACCCTCTAGCTCCCAATGAGCAGTTCTTC
v_gene: TRBV5-4; j_gene: TRBJ2-7; abundance: -; d_gene: TRBD2; CDR3aa: CASSLRLAGSYEQYF; CDR3nt: TGTGCCAGCAGCTTGAGACTAGCGGGTTCCTACGAGCAGTACTTC
v_gene: TRBV28; j_gene: TRBJ2-5; abundance: -; d_gene: -; CDR3aa: CASSSQGYETQYF; CDR3nt: TGTGCCAGCAGTTCCCAGGGGTACGAGACCCAGTACTTC
v_gene: TRBV13; j_gene: TRBJ2-3; abundance: -; d_gene: -; CDR3aa: CASSTTGAGRDTQYF; CDR3nt: TGTGCCAGCAGCACTACCGGGGCTGGCCGGGATACGCAGTATTTT
v_gene: TRBV2; j_gene: TRBJ2-7; abundance: -; d_gene: TRBD1; CDR3aa: CASAFGPGQGYYEQYF; CDR3nt: TGTGCCAGCGCTTTCGGTCCGGGACAGGGGTACTACGAGCAGTACTTC